This T cell receptor (beta chain) was sequenced in a study of CD8+CD57+ T cells in acquired aplastic anemia. Overall study: Mean yield of DNA from sorted CD4+ and CD8+ cells was about 3.2 ug. As sequenced from healthy donors, CD4+ cells averaged approximately 11 million reads. Study conclusions and caveats: It was found that roughly 29 CD8+ CDR3 sequences were shared between patients and controls.

The length of the CDR3 is 17 residues. Germline assignment: CDR1 SGHRS and CDR2 YFSETQ. The V gene end was trimmed by 4 bases and the J gene end by 4 bases; junction bases not matched to a gene: 12. This clonotype occurred many times. Its specificity is not known. According to the study, genomic DNA was the template for TCR beta VDJ and CDR3 profiling. TCRdb used MiXCR to reprocess the reads, holding one entry per CDR3 protein. The sample gives about 62,000 distinct CDR3 sequences, 55% of which show up once; 2% to 2.5% is in the top ten. Sequencing used sorted CD4+, CD8+, or CD8+CD57+ T cells (not recorded which) from PBMCs. The chain carries TRBV5-1 and TRBJ2-2; 8 bases agree with TRBD1. The sequence came from a human donor in good health, serving as a control. The CDR3 reads CASSTGTGASFTGELFF. CDR3 coding DNA: TGCGCCAGCAGCACCGGGACAGGAGCCTCTTTCACCGGGGAGCTGTTTTTT. Supplemented by reference TRBV5-1 and TRBJ2-2, the full variable domain reads KAGVTQTPRYLIKTRGQQVTLSCSPISGHRSVSWYQQTPGQGLQFLFEYFSETQRNKGNFPGRFSGRQFSNSRSEMNVSTLELGDSALYLCASSTGTGASFTGELFFGEGSRLTVL.